This is a list of T cell receptor beta chains from one sample in a study of OX40 agonist ivuxolimab in advanced cancers. TCRdb's table, derived via immunoSEQ multiplex PCR, lists solely in-frame clones and lacks some. The data show approximately 60,000 clones, about 83% seen once. Sequencing was performed on CD4+ or CD8+ T cells sorted from blood, taken in a trial of the OX40 agonist ivuxolimab. The receptors stem from an adult with an advanced solid tumor such as melanoma, head and neck, liver or kidney cancer. Both conserved end residues are part of each CDR3. The D gene is left open where the match is weak. Clone size is given for some rows only: seen once, a few or many times, or a class if the clone is expanded.

j_gene | v_gene | d_gene | abundance | CDR3nt | CDR3aa
TRBJ1-1 | TRBV9 | TRBD1 | NA | TGTGCCAGCAGCGTAGGTCTGGGACAGGGGAAAACTGAAGCTTTCTTT | CASSVGLGQGKTEAFF
TRBJ2-7 | TRBV18 | TRBD1 | NA | TGTGCCAGCTCACCGGGACAGGGGGCCTACGAGCAGTACTTC | CASSPGQGAYEQYF
TRBJ2-1 | TRBV28 | NA | once | TGTGCCAGCAGTTCCTACAATGAGCAGTTCTTC | CASSSYNEQFF
TRBJ2-2 | TRBV7-9 | NA | NA | TGTGCCAGTAGCCCCCAGATCACCGGGGAGCTGTTTTTT | CASSPQITGELFF
TRBJ1-2 | TRBV2 | NA | NA | TGTGCCAGCAGTGAGCGGGGTGGGCTTAGCTATGGCTACACCTTC | CASSERGGLSYGYTF
TRBJ2-2 | TRBV6-4 | TRBD2 | few | TGTGCCAGCAGCCAGGGAGGGCGGCCCGGGGAGCTGTTTTTT | CASSQGGRPGELFF
TRBJ2-7 | TRBV11-2 | TRBD2 | NA | TGTGCCAGCAGCGTACAGCGGGGGGCCTACGAGCAGTACTTC | CASSVQRGAYEQYF
TRBJ2-1 | TRBV10-3 | NA | NA | TGTGCCATCAGTGACAGGACGAGCTCCTACAATGAGCAGTTCTTC | CAISDRTSSYNEQFF
TRBJ2-7 | TRBV9 | NA | NA | TGTGCCAGCAGCAACCGGGCCAGCTCCTACGAGCAGTACTTC | CASSNRASSYEQYF
TRBJ2-7 | TRBV7-6 | NA | NA | TGTGCCAGCAGCTCGGCACAGACCTACGAGCAGTACTTC | CASSSAQTYEQYF
TRBJ1-1 | TRBV5-1 | NA | once | TGCGCCAGCAGCTTGGTTAAGGGAGACACTGAAGCTTTCTTT | CASSLVKGDTEAFF
TRBJ2-3 | TRBV5-1 | NA | NA | TGCGCCAGCAGCCTTGCCGGACAGTTTGGCACAGATACGCAGTATTTT | CASSLAGQFGTDTQYF
TRBJ1-2 | TRBV11-2 | NA | NA | TGTGCCAGCAGCCCCCCCCGGTGGGAGGTTAATGGCTACACCTTC | CASSPPRWEVNGYTF
TRBJ2-2 | TRBV11-2 | TRBD2 | NA | TGTGCCAGCAGCAACGGACTAGCCGGGGAGCTGTTTTTT | CASSNGLAGELFF
TRBJ2-7 | TRBV12-5 | NA | NA | TGTGCTAGTGGCCCCAACAGGGCGTACGAGCAGTACTTC | CASGPNRAYEQYF
TRBJ2-6 | TRBV6-1 | NA | NA | TGTGCCAGCAGTGAAGGAGGTGGGGCCAACGTCCTGACTTTC | CASSEGGGANVLTF
TRBJ2-6 | TRBV19 | TRBD1 | NA | TGTGCCAGCCGACAGGGCTCTGGGGCCAACGTCCTGACTTTC | CASRQGSGANVLTF
TRBJ1-5 | TRBV6-5 | TRBD1 | NA | TGTGCCAGCAGCCGGGGACAGCAAAATCAGCCCCAGCATTTT | CASSRGQQNQPQHF
TRBJ1-5 | TRBV11-1 | TRBD1 | NA | TGTGCCAGCAGCCAGGACAGGGGTCAGCCCCAGCATTTT | CASSQDRGQPQHF
TRBJ2-1 | TRBV10-3 | TRBD2 | NA | TGTGCCATCAGGGAGACTAGCGGGGGCGGCGAGCAGTTCTTC | CAIRETSGGGEQFF
TRBJ1-2 | TRBV18 | NA | NA | TGTGCCAGCTCACCCAACCCCCGGGGCAACTATGGCTACACCTTC | CASSPNPRGNYGYTF
TRBJ1-5 | TRBV27 | NA | few | TGTGCCAGCAGTTTATTAGGGGCGGGTACAGGGCGTCAGCCCCAGCATTTT | CASSLLGAGTGRQPQHF
TRBJ2-5 | TRBV6-1 | NA | NA | TGTGCCAGCGGAATGAGGGGAGGAGAGACCCAGTACTTC | CASGMRGGETQYF
TRBJ2-1 | TRBV5-4 | TRBD2 | NA | TGTGCCAGCAGCTTGCCTAGCGGAGACGGTGAGCAGTTCTTC | CASSLPSGDGEQFF
TRBJ2-1 | TRBV19 | TRBD2 | NA | TGTGCCAGTAGTATGGGGACTAGTCAGTTCTTC | CASSMGTSQFF
TRBJ2-5 | TRBV5-5 | NA | NA | TGTGCCAGCAGCTACGCCGGGACTGAAGAGACCCAGTACTTC | CASSYAGTEETQYF
TRBJ1-3 | TRBV18 | TRBD1 | NA | TGTGCCAGCTCACCCTGGACAGGGGTGGAAGGAAACACCATATATTTT | CASSPWTGVEGNTIYF
TRBJ2-1 | TRBV15 | TRBD2 | NA | TGTGCCACCAGCAGAGGTGGACTAGCGGGATTAAATGAGCAGTTCTTC | CATSRGGLAGLNEQFF
TRBJ2-5 | TRBV1 | NA | NA | TGCACCAGCAGCCAAGCTGGCCACCGGGACAGCCCCCGGGAGACCCAGTACTTC | CTSSQAGHRDSPRETQYF